These T cell receptor beta chains were read from a single sample in a study of CD8+CD57+ T cells in acquired aplastic anemia. TCRdb re-derived calls from the reads in MiXCR, one entry per CDR3 protein. The table lists approximately 300,000 distinct CDR3 sequences, approximately 57% of them singletons. Source material: sorted CD4+, CD8+, or CD8+CD57+ T cells (not recorded which) from PBMCs. Receptor source: a human donor with aplastic anemia. CDR3s include the opening cysteine and the closing phenylalanine or tryptophan. A D gene is named only where the DNA matches it firmly. Expanded clones get a size class; other rows say once, few or many, or leave the size out.

d_call | cdr3_length | j_call | v_call | clone_size | cdr3_aa | cdr3_nt
. | 14 | TRBJ2-7 | TRBV2 | once | CASSEWASSYEQYF | TGTGCCAGCAGTGAGTGGGCCAGCTCCTACGAGCAGTACTTC
TRBD1 | 16 | TRBJ1-2 | TRBV7-9 | few | CASSWNRDRGKDGYTF | TGTGCCAGCAGCTGGAACCGGGACAGGGGGAAGGATGGCTACACCTTC
. | 15 | TRBJ1-4 | TRBV19 | . | CASSLEWGANEKLSF | TGTGCCAGTAGCCTGGAGTGGGGCGCTAATGAAAAACTGTCTTTT
TRBD2 | 15 | TRBJ2-7 | TRBV10-3 | few | CAINYRGGKTGEQYF | TGTGCCATCAACTACCGCGGGGGGAAGACCGGGGAGCAGTACTTC
TRBD1 | 14 | TRBJ1-2 | TRBV20-1 | once | CSASEGAQGYGYTF | TGCAGTGCGTCCGAGGGGGCGCAAGGCTATGGCTACACCTTC
. | 13 | TRBJ2-1 | TRBV2 | . | CASGLFPDNEQFF | TGTGCCAGCGGCCTTTTCCCCGACAATGAGCAGTTCTTC
TRBD2 | 14 | TRBJ2-7 | TRBV15 | few | CATRLAGGGYEQYF | TGTGCCACCCGACTAGCGGGAGGGGGCTACGAGCAGTACTTC
. | 15 | TRBJ2-6 | TRBV5-6 | . | CASSLPDSGANVLTF | TGTGCCAGCAGCTTGCCGGACTCTGGGGCCAACGTCCTGACTTTC
. | 13 | TRBJ1-5 | TRBV15 | . | CATSRGPGEPQHF | TGTGCCACCAGCAGGGGACCAGGAGAGCCCCAGCATTTT
. | 14 | TRBJ2-2 | TRBV10-3 | few | CAISETAGTGELFF | TGTGCCATCAGTGAGACGGCCGGCACCGGGGAGCTGTTTTTT
. | 13 | TRBJ1-1 | TRBV2 | . | CASSVSGNTEAFF | TGTGCCAGCAGTGTATCAGGGAACACTGAAGCTTTCTTT
. | 14 | TRBJ2-2 | TRBV24-1 | . | CATTPGTNTGELFF | TGTGCCACCACACCCGGGACAAACACCGGGGAGCTGTTTTTT
. | 16 | TRBJ1-5 | TRBV15 | . | CATSREAATSNQPQHF | TGTGCCACCAGCAGAGAGGCAGCTACTAGCAATCAGCCCCAGCATTTT
. | 11 | TRBJ2-7 | TRBV19 | few | CATTDSYEQYF | TGTGCCACCACGGACAGCTACGAGCAGTACTTC
TRBD2 | 16 | TRBJ2-7 | TRBV6-1 | many | CASSAQGLAGAYEQYF | TGTGCCAGCAGCGCCCAAGGACTAGCGGGAGCCTACGAGCAGTACTTC
TRBD1 | 14 | TRBJ2-7 | TRBV19 | many | CASSISGGEDEQYF | TGTGCCAGTAGTATCTCAGGGGGCGAAGACGAGCAGTACTTC
TRBD2 | 14 | TRBJ2-3 | TRBV5-1 | . | CASSFRLAADTQYF | TGCGCCAGCAGCTTTCGGCTAGCGGCAGATACGCAGTATTTT
. | 13 | TRBJ2-1 | TRBV11-3 | many | CASSRDSYNEQFF | TGTGCCAGCAGCAGGGACTCCTACAATGAGCAGTTCTTC
. | 14 | TRBJ1-1 | TRBV19 | many | CASSIALGATEAFF | TGTGCCAGTAGTATAGCGTTAGGGGCCACTGAAGCTTTCTTT
. | 12 | TRBJ2-7 | TRBV10-3 | . | CAISESGREQYF | TGTGCCATCAGTGAGTCAGGGAGGGAGCAGTACTTC
. | 12 | TRBJ2-7 | TRBV5-1 | . | CASSLEGNEQYF | TGCGCCAGCAGCTTGGAAGGGAACGAGCAGTACTTC
. | 13 | TRBJ2-2 | TRBV2 | . | CARRTGFGGELFF | TGTGCCCGCAGAACAGGGTTCGGCGGGGAGCTGTTTTTT
. | 12 | TRBJ1-1 | TRBV5-6 | many | CASSFGDNEAFF | TGTGCCAGCAGCTTCGGGGACAATGAAGCTTTCTTT
TRBD1 | 14 | TRBJ2-3 | TRBV20-1 | . | CSASGTGESDTQYF | TGCAGTGCTAGCGGGACAGGGGAATCAGATACGCAGTATTTT
TRBD1 | 17 | TRBJ2-7 | TRBV25-1 | . | CASIPPSGAGGPCEQYF | TGTGCCAGCATCCCCCCCAGTGGTGCAGGGGGCCCCTGCGAGCAGTACTTC
TRBD2 | 17 | TRBJ2-2 | TRBV5-1 | many | CASSLAGLDQNTGELFF | TGCGCCAGCAGCTTGGCCGGACTAGATCAGAACACCGGGGAGCTGTTTTTT
TRBD1 | 14 | TRBJ1-3 | TRBV5-1 | many | CASSWDRAGNTIYF | TGCGCCAGCAGCTGGGACAGGGCTGGAAACACCATATATTTT
TRBD1 | 17 | TRBJ2-6 | TRBV13 | many | CASSFLGTGSGANVLTF | TGTGCCAGCAGCTTTCTTGGGACAGGCTCTGGGGCCAACGTCCTGACTTTC
. | 15 | TRBJ2-1 | TRBV10-3 | . | CAISEPGSSYNEQFF | TGTGCCATCAGTGAGCCGGGGAGCTCCTACAATGAGCAGTTCTTC
. | 14 | TRBJ1-2 | TRBV5-4 | . | CASSLVGANYGYTF | TGTGCCAGCAGCTTGGTCGGGGCCAACTATGGCTACACCTTC
. | 16 | TRBJ1-5 | TRBV12-3/TRBV12-4 | . | CASSGSGTAVPQPQHF | TGTGCCAGCAGTGGCTCCGGGACCGCCGTCCCACAGCCCCAGCATTTT
. | 15 | TRBJ2-7 | TRBV6-2/TRBV6-3 | many | CASSRRQVNSYEQYF | TGTGCCAGCAGTCGAAGACAGGTTAACTCCTACGAGCAGTACTTC
. | 12 | TRBJ1-6 | TRBV24-1 | many | CATSGGAGPLHF | TGTGCCACCAGTGGGGGGGCAGGACCCCTCCACTTT
TRBD1 | 14 | TRBJ1-6 | TRBV29-1 | . | CSVDRGTGNSPLHF | TGCAGCGTCGACAGGGGAACAGGGAATTCACCCCTCCACTTT
. | 15 | TRBJ2-3 | TRBV18 | many | CASSPPGGSTDTQYF | TGTGCCAGCTCACCACCCGGGGGTAGCACAGATACGCAGTATTTT
TRBD2 | 18 | TRBJ2-7 | TRBV10-3 | . | CASSLFGTSGSGDYEQYF | TGTGCCAGCAGCCTCTTTGGGACTAGCGGGAGTGGGGACTACGAGCAGTACTTC
TRBD2 | 15 | TRBJ2-1 | TRBV3-1 | many | CASSQEGGRTFEQFF | TGTGCCAGCAGCCAAGAGGGCGGGAGAACGTTTGAGCAGTTCTTC
TRBD2 | 16 | TRBJ2-5 | TRBV15 | many | CATSRMPSGSPETQYF | TGTGCCACCAGCAGAATGCCCAGCGGGAGTCCGGAGACCCAGTACTTC
TRBD2 | 20 | TRBJ2-1 | TRBV24-1 | . | CATSDYLTSGRLSSYNEQFF | TGTGCCACCAGTGATTACTTGACTAGCGGGAGGCTGAGCTCCTACAATGAGCAGTTCTTC
TRBD1 | 16 | TRBJ2-1 | TRBV7-3 | . | CAGSTPGGTGGGEQFF | TGTGCCGGCAGCACCCCGGGGGGGACAGGGGGCGGGGAGCAGTTCTTC
. | 17 | TRBJ1-5 | TRBV6-2/TRBV6-3 | many | CASSYSQGTVSNQPQHF | TGTGCCAGCAGTTACTCGCAGGGAACGGTTAGCAATCAGCCCCAGCATTTT
TRBD1 | 16 | TRBJ2-1 | TRBV24-1 | . | CATSGRTGLSYNEQFF | TGTGCCACCAGTGGCCGGACAGGTCTATCCTACAATGAGCAGTTCTTC
TRBD1 | 15 | TRBJ1-1 | TRBV19 | . | CASKTGGKWNTEAFF | TGTGCCAGTAAGACAGGGGGCAAGTGGAACACTGAAGCTTTCTTT
. | 14 | TRBJ1-1 | TRBV2 | . | CASTVSGGDTEAFF | TGTGCCAGCACCGTCAGTGGGGGGGACACTGAAGCTTTCTTT
. | 16 | TRBJ2-2 | TRBV19 | few | CASSIRGGAGTGELFF | TGTGCCAGTAGTATCCGCGGCGGGGCTGGCACCGGGGAGCTGTTTTTT
. | 16 | TRBJ2-2 | TRBV24-1 | few | CATSKLSPMETGELFF | TGTGCCACCTCCAAGCTAAGTCCCATGGAAACCGGGGAGCTGTTTTTT
TRBD2 | 15 | TRBJ2-7 | TRBV2 | few | CASSDTSGSPHEQYF | TGTGCCAGCAGTGACACTAGCGGGAGTCCCCACGAGCAGTACTTC
. | 14 | TRBJ1-2 | TRBV9 | . | CASSAGGGNYGYTF | TGTGCCAGCAGCGCCGGGGGTGGGAACTATGGCTACACCTTC
TRBD1 | 12 | TRBJ1-6 | TRBV2 | few | CASRGTGTPLHF | TGTGCCAGCAGGGGGACAGGTACACCCCTCCACTTT
. | 15 | TRBJ2-3 | TRBV6-5 | many | CASSYWGEGTDTQYF | TGTGCCAGCAGTTACTGGGGGGAAGGTACAGATACGCAGTATTTT
. | 15 | TRBJ1-2 | TRBV29-1 | . | CSVEGFERDNYGYTF | TGCAGCGTTGAAGGTTTCGAGAGGGATAACTATGGCTACACCTTC
TRBD1 | 14 | TRBJ2-7 | TRBV7-9 | . | CASSNRGYRDEQYF | TGTGCCAGCAGCAACAGGGGGTACAGGGACGAGCAGTACTTC
TRBD2 | 14 | TRBJ2-5 | TRBV15 | . | CATPPGREAETQYF | TGTGCCACCCCACCGGGACGGGAGGCGGAGACCCAGTACTTC
. | 16 | TRBJ2-6 | TRBV11-3 | . | CASSMTSGWGANVLTF | TGTGCCAGTAGTATGACTTCCGGCTGGGGGGCCAACGTCCTGACTTTC
TRBD2 | 17 | TRBJ2-5 | TRBV3-1 | many | CASSQVGLAGGRETQYF | TGTGCCAGCAGCCAAGTGGGGCTAGCGGGGGGTAGGGAGACCCAGTACTTC